A single sample is the source of the 6 T cell receptor beta chains below, sequenced in a study of blood T cells in healthy people across ages. Using a J-beta primer mix together with a sample-barcoded 5' primer, a second PCR was run for roughly 7 to 12 cycles. TCRdb called the 5' RACE reads again in MiXCR, with one record for every CDR3 protein. The sample records about 1.8 million distinct CDR3 sequences, around half being singletons. Sequencing was performed on blood. All receptors derive from a woman between 35 and 50 years old in good health.

The chain recombines TRBV9 with TRBJ2-1, with 11 bases matching TRBD2. The CDR3 totals 15 residues. V lost 0 bases to trimming and J lost 10 bases; unmatched junction nucleotides: 6. Germline V gives CDR1 SGDLS, CDR2 YYNGEE. CDR3 bases: TGTGCCAGCAGCGTAGGGCCTAGCGGGGGGCTGGAGCAGTTCTTC. Its translation is CASSVGPSGGLEQFF.

This clonotype was recorded many times. The chain carries TRBV20-1 and TRBJ1-2, with D unresolved. Trimming took 3 bases from V and 4 from J, leaving 15 bases between them. Germline V CDR1 and CDR2: DFQATT, SNEGSKA (reference sequence). The CDR3 length is 14 residues. DNA for the CDR3: TGCAGTGCTAGCCGTAGGGAAAACGGCTATGGCTACACCTTC. It codes for CSASRRENGYGYTF.

This clonotype turned up a few times. The rearrangement uses TRBV27 and TRBJ2-1, with TRBD1 identical over 7 bases. V shed 4 bases and J 7 bases; nucleotides not matched to a gene: 13. CDR3 length: 16 residues. The V gene's germline CDR1 is MNHEY and CDR2 SMNVEV (reference sequence). DNA for the CDR3: TGTGCCAGCAGTTCAGACAGGGCCCCCTTCGAGAATGAGCAGTTCTTC. Encoded protein: CASSSDRAPFENEQFF.

This CDR3 reads CASSSPSGLAGSYNEQYF. CDR3 DNA sequence: TGTGCCAGCAGCTCACCATCGGGACTAGCGGGCTCCTACAATGAGCAGTACTTC. The rearrangement joins TRBV7-9 to TRBJ2-1; 12 nucleotides line up with TRBD2. The DNA end is more similar to TRBJ2-7, so the J call may be wrong. The CDR3 extends over 18 amino acids. Germline CDR1 SEHNR, CDR2 FQNEAQ (reference sequence).

The chain combines TRBV10-3 with TRBJ2-7; 7 bases line up with TRBD1. The CDR3 length is 15 residues. The germline CDR1 and CDR2 sequences are ENHRY and SYGVKD. Trimming took 2 bases from V and 6 from J; bases not matched to a gene: 10. This chain's CDR3 is CAISETKTTGAEQYF. The CDR3 DNA reads TGTGCCATCAGTGAGACCAAAACAACAGGGGCCGAGCAGTACTTC.

The genes are TRBV4-1 and TRBJ1-2; 7 nucleotides match TRBD1. From germline, CDR1 is MGHRA and CDR2 YSYEKL. With V trimmed by 0 bases and J by 3 bases, 7 bases remained unmatched. This CDR3 has 16 residues. CDR3 protein: CASSQEGTAADYGYTF. For the CDR3, the DNA is TGCGCCAGCAGCCAAGAAGGGACAGCCGCCGACTATGGCTACACCTTC.